The source of this T cell receptor beta chain is a study of T-cell memory formation after mild COVID-19. Study findings and constraints: Day 15 to 85 contracting clones showed balanced CD4/CD8; day 15 to 37 expanders favored CD4+. Mostly located in CM and EM were contracting CD4+ clones, with contracting CD8+ clones located in EMRA.

MiXCR was run by TCRdb on the 5' RACE reads, yielding one entry per CDR3 protein. The table has roughly 40,000 distinct CDR3 sequences, over 6.5% seen once. There are a few counts of this clonotype. Its cognate antigen is unknown. The specimen was PBMCs or a T cell subset sorted from them (not recorded which). This receptor was obtained from an adult who had mild COVID-19 (a few samples of this study predate the infection). Cell type and time point are not known.

CDR3: CASRLQQTYGYTF. In DNA form, the CDR3 reads TGCGCCAGCAGGTTACAACAGACCTATGGCTACACCTTC. This sequence joins TRBV5-1 and TRBJ1-2; no clear D. The CDR3 spans 13 residues. Trimming cost V 5 bases and J 4 bases, with 12 bases left between them. The germline V gene encodes CDR1 SGHRS and CDR2 YFSETQ.